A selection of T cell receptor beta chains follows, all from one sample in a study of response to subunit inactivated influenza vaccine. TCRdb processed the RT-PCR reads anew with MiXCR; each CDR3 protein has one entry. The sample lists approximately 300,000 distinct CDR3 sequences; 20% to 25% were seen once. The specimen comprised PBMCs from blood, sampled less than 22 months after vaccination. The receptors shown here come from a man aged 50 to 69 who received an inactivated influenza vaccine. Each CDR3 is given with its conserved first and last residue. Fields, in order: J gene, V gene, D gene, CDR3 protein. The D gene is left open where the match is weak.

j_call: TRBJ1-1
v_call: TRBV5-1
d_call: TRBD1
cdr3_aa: CASSSTGGAAEAFF

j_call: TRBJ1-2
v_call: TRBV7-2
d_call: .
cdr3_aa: CASSFPFRGGYGYTF

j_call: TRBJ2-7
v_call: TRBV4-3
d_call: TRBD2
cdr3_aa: CASSQGWGGYEQYF

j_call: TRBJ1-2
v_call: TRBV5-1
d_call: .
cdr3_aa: CTSSLGGDIPYGYTF

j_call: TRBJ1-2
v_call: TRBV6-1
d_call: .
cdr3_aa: CASKENGYTF

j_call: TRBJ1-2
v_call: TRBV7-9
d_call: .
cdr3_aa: CANSYSRDKLNYGYTF

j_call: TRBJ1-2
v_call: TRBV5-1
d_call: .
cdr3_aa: CASSLYQGYGYTF

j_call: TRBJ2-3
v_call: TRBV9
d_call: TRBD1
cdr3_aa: CASSVPGQGIPTDTQYF

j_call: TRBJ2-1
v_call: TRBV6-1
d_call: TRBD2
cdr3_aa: CASKTSGSYNEQFF

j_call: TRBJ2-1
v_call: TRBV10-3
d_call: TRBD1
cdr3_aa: CAIGIGTGTYNEQFF

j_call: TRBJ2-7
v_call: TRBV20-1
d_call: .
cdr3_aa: CSARVNYEQYF

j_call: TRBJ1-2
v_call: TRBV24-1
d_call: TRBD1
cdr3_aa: CATSDFSRGHGYTF

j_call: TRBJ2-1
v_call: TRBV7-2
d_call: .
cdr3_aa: CASSLLIEREQFF

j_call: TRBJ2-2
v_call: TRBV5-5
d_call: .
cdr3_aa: CASSAGYDTGETGELFF

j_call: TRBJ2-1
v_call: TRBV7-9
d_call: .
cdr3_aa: CASSRTGRKKNEQFF